These T cell receptor beta chains were read from a single sample in a study of blood T cell repertoires in COVID-19. Libraries were prepared by immunoSEQ multiplex PCR; TCRdb keeps only in-frame clonotypes and omits some of them. Altogether roughly 97,000 clones are present, about 87% being singletons, with the ten largest covering roughly 14%. The sequencing input was peripheral blood. The receptors stem from a man in his forties or fifties with acute or convalescent COVID-19. CDR3s include the opening cysteine and the closing phenylalanine or tryptophan. A D gene is named only where the DNA matches it firmly. Clone size is shown for a subset of rows, as once, few, many or a class of expanded clone.

V gene: TRBV7-2
clone size: .
J gene: TRBJ2-3
D gene: TRBD2
CDR3 protein: CASSPGLATDTQYF
CDR3 DNA: TGTGCCAGCAGCCCGGGACTAGCAACAGATACGCAGTATTTT

V gene: TRBV5-4
clone size: .
J gene: TRBJ2-7
D gene: TRBD1
CDR3 protein: CASSSRQGAREQYF
CDR3 DNA: TGTGCCAGCAGCTCGAGACAGGGGGCAAGGGAGCAGTACTTC

V gene: TRBV6-2/TRBV6-3
clone size: .
J gene: TRBJ2-1
D gene: .
CDR3 protein: CASSRQQNEQFF
CDR3 DNA: TGTGCCAGCAGCAGACAGCAGAATGAGCAGTTCTTC

V gene: TRBV12-2
clone size: .
J gene: TRBJ2-2
D gene: .
CDR3 protein: CASRRGLATSDTGELFF
CDR3 DNA: TGTGCAAGTCGAAGGGGACTAGCGACCTCGGACACCGGGGAGCTGTTTTTT

V gene: TRBV6-2/TRBV6-3
clone size: .
J gene: TRBJ2-5
D gene: TRBD1
CDR3 protein: CASSYRGTEETQYF
CDR3 DNA: TGTGCCAGCAGTTACAGGGGGACAGAAGAGACCCAGTACTTC

V gene: TRBV30
clone size: .
J gene: TRBJ2-7
D gene: TRBD2
CDR3 protein: CAWSLQPGGGQYF
CDR3 DNA: TGTGCCTGGAGTCTCCAACCGGGCGGGGGGCAGTACTTC

V gene: TRBV24-1
clone size: .
J gene: TRBJ2-1
D gene: .
CDR3 protein: CATTGPGKGGQFF
CDR3 DNA: TGTGCCACCACCGGGCCCGGCAAAGGGGGGCAGTTCTTC

V gene: TRBV11-2
clone size: .
J gene: TRBJ2-7
D gene: TRBD2
CDR3 protein: CASSQNKLAHEQYF
CDR3 DNA: TGTGCCAGCAGCCAGAACAAACTAGCGCACGAGCAGTACTTC

V gene: TRBV5-6
clone size: once
J gene: TRBJ2-6
D gene: TRBD1
CDR3 protein: CASSLSLGQVGLGANVLTF
CDR3 DNA: TGTGCCAGCAGCCTCTCACTGGGACAGGTTGGACTTGGGGCCAACGTCCTGACTTTC

V gene: TRBV10-3
clone size: .
J gene: TRBJ2-2
D gene: .
CDR3 protein: CATATENTGELFF
CDR3 DNA: TGTGCCACCGCGACAGAGAACACCGGGGAGCTGTTTTTT

V gene: TRBV5-1
clone size: .
J gene: TRBJ2-1
D gene: .
CDR3 protein: CASSPDSLSYNEQFF
CDR3 DNA: TGCGCCAGCAGCCCCGACAGTCTCTCCTACAATGAGCAGTTCTTC

V gene: TRBV5-8
clone size: .
J gene: TRBJ1-2
D gene: .
CDR3 protein: CASILTRGYGYTF
CDR3 DNA: TGTGCCAGCATACTCACCAGGGGCTACGGCTACACCTTC

V gene: TRBV10-3
clone size: .
J gene: TRBJ2-7
D gene: TRBD2
CDR3 protein: CAITASGTAYEQYF
CDR3 DNA: TGTGCCATCACGGCTAGCGGGACTGCCTACGAGCAGTACTTC

V gene: TRBV28
clone size: .
J gene: TRBJ2-4
D gene: TRBD2
CDR3 protein: CASSFGRSVKNIQYF
CDR3 DNA: TGTGCCAGCAGTTTCGGGAGGTCGGTCAAAAACATTCAGTACTTC

V gene: TRBV27
clone size: few
J gene: TRBJ2-1
D gene: TRBD1
CDR3 protein: CASSSLLRTGGNEQFF
CDR3 DNA: TGTGCCAGCAGTTCCCTTCTCCGGACAGGGGGCAATGAGCAGTTCTTC

V gene: TRBV21-1
clone size: .
J gene: TRBJ1-5
D gene: .
CDR3 protein: CASSKRGRVGGQPQHF
CDR3 DNA: TGTGCCAGCAGCAAAAGGGGCAGGGTGGGTGGTCAGCCCCAGCATTTT

V gene: TRBV7-9
clone size: .
J gene: TRBJ2-7
D gene: .
CDR3 protein: CASNQGSYEQYF
CDR3 DNA: TGTGCCAGCAACCAGGGATCCTACGAGCAGTACTTC

V gene: TRBV3-1/TRBV3-2
clone size: .
J gene: TRBJ2-1
D gene: .
CDR3 protein: CASSQGSGSRDEQFF
CDR3 DNA: TGTGCCAGCAGCCAAGGGAGCGGTAGCCGGGATGAGCAGTTCTTC

V gene: TRBV14
clone size: .
J gene: TRBJ2-5
D gene: .
CDR3 protein: CASTITAGGRETQYF
CDR3 DNA: TGTGCCAGCACGATAACTGCCGGAGGGCGTGAGACCCAGTACTTC

V gene: TRBV5-8
clone size: .
J gene: TRBJ2-1
D gene: TRBD1
CDR3 protein: CASSLRLDRANEQFF
CDR3 DNA: TGTGCCAGCAGTTTGCGATTAGACAGGGCCAATGAGCAGTTCTTC